Sequencing of this T cell receptor beta chain was carried out in a study of cytomegalovirus exposure and HLA in healthy donors. PCR was performed using 60 Vbeta and 13 Jbeta primers. The protocol was immunoSEQ multiplex PCR, while the TCRdb copy is restricted to in-frame clones and leaves out a portion. This sample carries fewer than 200,000 clones, 65% to 90% of them seen once, and the ten largest clones take under 1.5%. Trimming removed 3 bases at V and 1 base at J, with 12 bases between. The CDR3 consists of 16 residues. CDR1 and CDR2 (germline): WNHNN, SYGVQD (reference sequence). Findings and caveats of the study: According to the study, 150 to 200 TCR beta chains were cytomegalovirus-associated.

About this clone itself: Its specificity is not known.

The specimen sequenced was PBMCs. This rearrangement joins TRBV10-1 to TRBJ2-2, with D possibly TRBD1 on 5 matching bases. The sequence was collected from a girl aged 2-10 years in good health and CMV-seropositive. Here the CDR3 DNA reads TGCGCCAGCAGTGAAGCTCCAGGGCGGAACACCGGGGAGCTGTTTTTT. Translating gives CASSEAPGRNTGELFF.